The 4 T cell receptor beta chains presented below share a single source sample, sequenced in a study of blood T cell repertoires in COVID-19. TCRdb's table, derived via immunoSEQ multiplex PCR, lists solely in-frame clones and lacks some. The sample contains fewer than 400,000 clones, under 90% of which appear only once. Sequencing was carried out using PBMCs or T cells enriched from blood (not recorded which). The receptors stem from a young man who had recovered from COVID-19.

This chain uses TRBV28 with TRBJ1-2; the match to TRBD1 covers 9 bases. The ends lost 6 bases at V and 7 bases at J; junction bases unmatched: 21. The CDR3 is made up of 18 amino acids. Per germline, CDR1 MDHEN and CDR2 SYDVKM. The CDR3 is CASRPPGTGGVGKAGYTF. Written as DNA, the CDR3 is TGTGCCAGCAGACCCCCCGGCACAGGGGGCGTCGGGAAGGCTGGCTACACCTTC.

V gene TRBV12-3 or TRBV12-4 combines with J gene TRBJ2-7; TRBD2 is a possible D gene (5 bases). Trimming removed 3 bases from V and 7 bases from J, with 13 bases in between. This CDR3 has 13 amino acids. The DNA for the CDR3 is TGTGCCAGCAGTTTTACTGGACCGGGGGAGCAGTACTTC. It encodes CASSFTGPGEQYF.

The table lists this clone with a few counts. CDR3 amino acids: CASYFRDTYEQYF. DNA for the CDR3: TGTGCCAGCTATTTCCGGGACACCTACGAGCAGTACTTC. This rearrangement joins TRBV2 to TRBJ2-7; D possibly corresponds to TRBD1 (6 bases). CDR3 length: 13 residues. Germline V gives CDR1 SNHLY, CDR2 FYNNEI. Between the trimmed V and J ends, which lost 8 bases and 2 bases, there was a span of 13 bases. The complete variable domain, with remaining parts taken from reference TRBV2 and TRBJ2-7, reads EPEVTQTPSHQVTQMGQEVILRCVPISNHLYFYWYRQILGQKVEFLVSFYNNEISEKSEIFDDQFSVERPDGSNFTLKIRSTKLEDSAMYFCASYFRDTYEQYFGPGTRLTVT.

The chain employs TRBV6-1 and TRBJ1-2; the match to TRBD1 covers 7 bases. Germline trimming cut 2 bases from V and 2 bases from J; bases unmatched to any gene: 8. The CDR3 length is 16 residues. The germline V gene has CDR1 MNHNS and CDR2 SASEGT. In nucleotides, the CDR3 is TGTGCCAGCAGTGAAAGGTTGAAGGGGGCAAACTATGGCTACACCTTC. Its translation: CASSERLKGANYGYTF.